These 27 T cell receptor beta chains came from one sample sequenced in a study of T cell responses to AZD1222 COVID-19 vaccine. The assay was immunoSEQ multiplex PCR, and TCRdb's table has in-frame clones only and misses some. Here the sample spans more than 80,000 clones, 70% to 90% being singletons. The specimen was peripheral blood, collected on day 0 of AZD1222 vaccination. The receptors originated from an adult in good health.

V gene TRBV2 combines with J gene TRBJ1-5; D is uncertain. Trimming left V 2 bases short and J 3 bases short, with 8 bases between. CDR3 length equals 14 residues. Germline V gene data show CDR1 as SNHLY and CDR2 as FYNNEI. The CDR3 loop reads CASSETTNNQPQHF. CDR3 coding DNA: TGTGCCAGCAGTGAAACCACGAACAATCAGCCCCAGCATTTT.

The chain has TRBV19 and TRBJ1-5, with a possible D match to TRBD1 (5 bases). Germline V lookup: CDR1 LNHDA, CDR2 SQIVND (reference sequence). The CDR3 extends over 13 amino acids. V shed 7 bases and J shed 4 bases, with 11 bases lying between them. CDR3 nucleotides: TGTGCCAGTATGGGAGGGACGAATCAGCCCCAGCATTTT. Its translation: CASMGGTNQPQHF.

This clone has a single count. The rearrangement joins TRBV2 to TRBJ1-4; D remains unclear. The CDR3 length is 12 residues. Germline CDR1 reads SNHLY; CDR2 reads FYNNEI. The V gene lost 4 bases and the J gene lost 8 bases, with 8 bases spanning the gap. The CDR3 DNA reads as TGTGCCAGCAGTGTAGCAGGAGAAAAACTGTTTTTT. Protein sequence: CASSVAGEKLFF.

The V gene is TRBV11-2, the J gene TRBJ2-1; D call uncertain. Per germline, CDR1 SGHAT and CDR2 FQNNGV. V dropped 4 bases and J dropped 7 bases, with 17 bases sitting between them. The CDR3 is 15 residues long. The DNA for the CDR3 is TGTGCCAGCAGCTCTATGGCGTACGCCCTGAATGAGCAGTTCTTC. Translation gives CASSSMAYALNEQFF.

This CDR3 reads CSVPGGGLVWGEQYF. In DNA, the CDR3 is TGCAGCGTCCCCGGGGGGGGACTTGTCTGGGGCGAGCAGTACTTC. The chain joins TRBV29-1 to TRBJ2-7, with TRBD2 matching 8 bases. With V trimmed by 6 bases and J by 6 bases, 16 bases remained unmatched. CDR3 length: 15 amino acids. Germline V lookup: CDR1 SQVTM, CDR2 ANQGSEA.

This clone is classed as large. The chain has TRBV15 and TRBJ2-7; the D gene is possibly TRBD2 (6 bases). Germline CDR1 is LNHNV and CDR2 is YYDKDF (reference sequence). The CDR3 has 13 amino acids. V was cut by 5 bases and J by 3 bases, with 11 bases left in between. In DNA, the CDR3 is TGTGCCACCAGCTCCGGGACTCACTACGAGCAGTACTTC. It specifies CATSSGTHYEQYF.

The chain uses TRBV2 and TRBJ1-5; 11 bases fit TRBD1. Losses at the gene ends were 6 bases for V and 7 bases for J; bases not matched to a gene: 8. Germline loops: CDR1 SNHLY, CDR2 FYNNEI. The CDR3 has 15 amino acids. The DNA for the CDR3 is TGTGCCAGCAGGGATGGACAGGGGGCCGGACAGCCCCAGCATTTT. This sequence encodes CASRDGQGAGQPQHF.

The CDR3 here is CASSPGGWLAGPTDTQYF. In DNA, the CDR3 is TGTGCCAGCAGTCCCGGTGGTTGGCTAGCGGGCCCCACAGATACGCAGTATTTT. V and J are TRBV6-2 or TRBV6-3 and TRBJ2-3; the match to TRBD2 covers 8 bases. The CDR3 contains 18 residues. Trimming removed 5 bases from V and 2 bases from J; junction bases left unmatched: 15. CDR1 and CDR2 (germline): MNHEY, SVGEGT.

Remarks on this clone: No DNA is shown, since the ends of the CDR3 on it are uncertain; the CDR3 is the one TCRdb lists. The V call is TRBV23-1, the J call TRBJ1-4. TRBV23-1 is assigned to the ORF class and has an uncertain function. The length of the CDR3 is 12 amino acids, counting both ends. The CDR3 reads CASSQFGKGNIF.

The CDR3 spells CASRRVTYNEQFF. Written as DNA, the CDR3 is TGTGCCAGCAGACGCGTGACCTACAATGAGCAGTTCTTC. The chain joins TRBV5-6 to TRBJ2-1; D is uncertain. Germline V gene data show CDR1 as SGHDT and CDR2 as YYEEEE. The CDR3 consists of 13 residues. V lost 5 bases and J lost 2, with 8 bases in between. Supplemented by reference TRBV5-6 and TRBJ2-1, the full variable domain reads DAGVTQSPTHLIKTRGQQVTLRCSPKSGHDTVSWYQQALGQGPQFIFQYYEEEERQRGNFPDRFSGHQFPNYSSELNVNALLLGDSALYLCASRRVTYNEQFFGPGTRLTVL.

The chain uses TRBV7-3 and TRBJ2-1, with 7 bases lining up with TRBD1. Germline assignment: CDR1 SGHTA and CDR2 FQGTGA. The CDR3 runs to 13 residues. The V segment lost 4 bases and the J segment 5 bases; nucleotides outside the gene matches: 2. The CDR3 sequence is CASSYGQDNEQFF. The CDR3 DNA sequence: TGTGCCAGCAGCTACGGACAGGACAATGAGCAGTTCTTC.

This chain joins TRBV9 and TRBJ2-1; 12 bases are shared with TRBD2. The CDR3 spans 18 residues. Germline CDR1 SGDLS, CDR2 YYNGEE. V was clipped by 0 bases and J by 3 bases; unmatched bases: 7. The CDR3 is CASSVAPPTSGSYNEQFF. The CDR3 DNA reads TGTGCCAGCAGCGTAGCCCCCCCGACTAGCGGGAGCTACAATGAGCAGTTCTTC.

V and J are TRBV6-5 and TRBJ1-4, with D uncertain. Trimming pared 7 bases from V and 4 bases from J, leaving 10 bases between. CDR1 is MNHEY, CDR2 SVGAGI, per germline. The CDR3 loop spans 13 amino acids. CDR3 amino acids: CASNTADNEKLFF. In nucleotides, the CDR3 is TGTGCCAGCAACACAGCAGATAATGAAAAACTGTTTTTT.

This CDR3 is CASSSRRLGNEQFF. CDR3 DNA: TGTGCCAGCAGTTCTCGTAGATTGGGCAATGAGCAGTTCTTC. This sequence joins TRBV28 and TRBJ2-1; no firm D call. V gave up 4 bases and J gave up 6 bases, with 13 bases separating them. The CDR3 spans 14 residues. Germline CDR1 reads MDHEN; CDR2 reads SYDVKM.

The CDR3 here is CSASSGADTNQPQHF. The DNA of the CDR3 is TGCAGTGCTAGTTCTGGGGCGGACACAAATCAGCCCCAGCATTTT. The chain is built from TRBV20-1 and TRBJ1-5; weak D call: TRBD1 (5 bases). The CDR3 is 15 residues long. V lost 3 bases and J 4 bases, leaving 16 bases between the germline ends. Looked up from germline, CDR1 is DFQATT and CDR2 is SNEGSKA (reference sequence).

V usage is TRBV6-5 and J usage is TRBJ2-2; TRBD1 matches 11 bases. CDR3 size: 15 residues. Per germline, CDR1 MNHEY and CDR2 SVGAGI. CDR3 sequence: CAVGTGGRDTGELFF. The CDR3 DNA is TGTGCAGTCGGGACAGGGGGAAGGGACACCGGGGAGCTGTTTTTT.

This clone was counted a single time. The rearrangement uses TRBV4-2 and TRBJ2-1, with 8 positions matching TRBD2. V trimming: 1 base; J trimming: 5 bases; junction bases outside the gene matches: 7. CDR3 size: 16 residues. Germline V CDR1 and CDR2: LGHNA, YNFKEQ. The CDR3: CASSQGNSGTHNEQFF. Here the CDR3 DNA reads TGTGCCAGCAGCCAAGGGAATAGCGGGACACACAATGAGCAGTTCTTC.

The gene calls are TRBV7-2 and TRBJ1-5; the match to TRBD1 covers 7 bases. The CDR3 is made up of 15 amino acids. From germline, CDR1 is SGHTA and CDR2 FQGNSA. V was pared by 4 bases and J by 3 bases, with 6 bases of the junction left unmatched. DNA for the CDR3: TGTGCCAGCAGCTCGGCAGGGGGTTACAATCAGCCCCAGCATTTT. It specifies CASSSAGGYNQPQHF.

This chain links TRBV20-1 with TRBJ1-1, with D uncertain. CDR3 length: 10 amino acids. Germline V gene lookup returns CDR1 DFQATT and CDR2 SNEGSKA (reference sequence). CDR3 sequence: CRPENTEAFF. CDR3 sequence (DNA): TGCAGGCCAGAGAACACTGAAGCTTTCTTT.

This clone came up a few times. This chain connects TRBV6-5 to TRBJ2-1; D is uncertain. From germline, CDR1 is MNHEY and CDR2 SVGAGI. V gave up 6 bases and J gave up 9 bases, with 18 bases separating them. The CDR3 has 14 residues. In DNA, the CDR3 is TGTGCCAGCAGACCAAACCCTATAGTGAGTGAGCAGTTCTTC. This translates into CASRPNPIVSEQFF.

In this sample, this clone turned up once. The CDR3 DNA sequence: TGTGCCAGATTAGCGGGGTGCACAGATACGCAGTATTTT. Its protein product is CARLAGCTDTQYF. The rearrangement joins TRBV5-3 to TRBJ2-3; 8 positions agree with TRBD2. TRBV5-3 is treated as an ORF (open reading frame) with a function not yet certain. V shed 7 bases, J shed 1 base, and the junction held 2 bases outside the gene matches. The CDR3 consists of 13 residues.

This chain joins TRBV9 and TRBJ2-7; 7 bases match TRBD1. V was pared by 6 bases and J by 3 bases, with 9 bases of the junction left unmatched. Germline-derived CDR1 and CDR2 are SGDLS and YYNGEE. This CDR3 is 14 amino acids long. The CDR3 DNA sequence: TGTGCCAGCACCCCGACAGGGATAAGCTACGAGCAGTACTTC. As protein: CASTPTGISYEQYF.

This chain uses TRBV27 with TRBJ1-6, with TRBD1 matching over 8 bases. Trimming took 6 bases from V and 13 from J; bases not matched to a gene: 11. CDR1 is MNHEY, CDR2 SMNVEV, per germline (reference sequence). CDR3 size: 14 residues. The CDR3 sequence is CASRPRTGFLPLHF. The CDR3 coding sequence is TGTGCCAGCAGACCCAGGACAGGGTTTCTCCCCCTCCACTTT.

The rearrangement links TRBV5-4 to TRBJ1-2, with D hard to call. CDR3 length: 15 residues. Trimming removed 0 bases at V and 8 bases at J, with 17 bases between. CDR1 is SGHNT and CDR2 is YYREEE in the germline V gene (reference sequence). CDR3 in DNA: TGTGCCAGCAGCTTGGGGGTTCCGGGTACGGGCGGCTACACCTTC. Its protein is CASSLGVPGTGGYTF.

The CDR3 spells CASTLGQGAGTGELFF. In DNA form, the CDR3 reads TGTGCCAGCACCCTGGGGCAGGGGGCAGGCACCGGGGAGCTGTTTTTT. The rearrangement uses TRBV11-2 and TRBJ2-2; 8 nucleotides match TRBD1. This CDR3 is 16 amino acids long. CDR1 and CDR2 (germline): SGHAT, FQNNGV. The V gene end was trimmed by 7 bases and the J gene end by 4 bases; junction bases not matched to a gene: 11.

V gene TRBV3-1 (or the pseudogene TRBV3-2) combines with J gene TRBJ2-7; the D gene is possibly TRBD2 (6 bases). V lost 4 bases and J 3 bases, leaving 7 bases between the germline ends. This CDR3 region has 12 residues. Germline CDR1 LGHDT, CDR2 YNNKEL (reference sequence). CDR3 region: CASSLGSYEQYF. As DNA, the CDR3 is TGTGCCAGCAGCCTCGGGAGCTACGAGCAGTACTTC.

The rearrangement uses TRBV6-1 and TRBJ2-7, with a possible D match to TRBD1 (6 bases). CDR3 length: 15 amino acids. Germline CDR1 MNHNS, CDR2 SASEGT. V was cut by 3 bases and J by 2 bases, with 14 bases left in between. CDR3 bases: TGTGCCAGCAGTGAGACATCCCCAGGGGCCTACGAGCAGTACTTC. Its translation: CASSETSPGAYEQYF.